The source of this TCR beta chain is a study of T-cell memory formation after mild COVID-19 (dated by TCRdb to the early 2020s). Concerning the study at large: Most TCR sequence clusters were specific to one of the two donors. The cohort was made up of two young adult volunteers, one female and one male, who were previously healthy. Longitudinal TCRalpha and TCRbeta repertoire sequencing tracked T-cell clones expanding and contracting after mild COVID-19 in two donors. The paper as a whole reports these results and caveats: Some responding clones were detected in pre-infection memory, suggesting pre-existing cross-reactive memory T cells joined the SARS-CoV-2 response. SARS-CoV-2 specificity was not confirmed for the second-wave clones peaking on day 37. Clones contracting from day 15 to 85 had balanced CD4/CD8 phenotypes, while a second wave expanding from day 15 to 37 was biased towards CD4+. Contracting CD4+ clones appeared mostly in the CM and EM memory subsets, whereas CD8+ clones were enriched in EMRA. Only a couple of mild cases were covered by the study, and larger cohorts that include severe cases with pre-infection samples were considered necessary.

Ficoll-Paque density gradient centrifugation was used to isolate PBMCs. In the case of this clonotype: Its binding antigen is unknown. The sample holds no much larger clone one base away, and base qualities are not on file.

The cysteine opens and the phenylalanine closes a CDR3 of 14 amino acids. This entry keeps only the CDR3 DNA: 42 bases, framed from base 1. The V and J ends are trimmed by 1 base and 3 bases, leaving 9 bases between them. For CDR1 and CDR2, the germline V gene lists KGHSH and LQKENI. Instrument on record: Illumina NovaSeq 6000. TCRalpha and TCRbeta cDNA libraries were constructed by 5'RACE with constant-segment primers, with sample barcodes and unique molecular identifiers being introduced. RNA was extracted from every sample with Trizol reagent. The libraries were amplified in two PCR steps, and the second step added a second sample barcode and Illumina TruSeq adapters. Sequencing of libraries was performed on an Illumina NovaSeq with 2 x 150 bp paired-end reads. On the authors' methods: Reads were demultiplexed and collapsed into UMI-guided consensus sequences with migec v1.2.7. Using mixcr v2.1.11, UMI consensuses were aligned to TRA and TRB V and J templates and then assembled into clonotypes. Clonotypes were classified as expanded or contracted when called significant by both edgeR and NoisET, with noise models trained on biological replicates. edgeR calls used a false discovery rate-adjusted p below 0.01 and a log2 fold-change threshold of 1. PCA with hierarchical clustering of max-normalized trajectories of the 1000 most abundant clonotypes was used as exploratory dynamics analysis. The CD4 or CD8 phenotype of responding clones was assigned using the separately sequenced CD4+ and CD8+ repertoires. TCRdb handled the public reads itself, with Q25 trimming in fastp and clone calling in MiXCR, and kept productive beta chains. Rows merge per CDR3 protein into single entries with the most common DNA and genes. The V and J calls were determined by TCRdb, not by the authors. Present in this sample are about 470,000 distinct CDR3 sequences, 15% to 20% of which were seen just once. The ten largest clones take up 9% to 15% of the sample.

The clonotype comes from an adult woman who had mild COVID-19 (a few samples of this study predate the infection). The sample titles of this study are shuffled in the database, so cell type and time point are left out; the donor was told from shared clones. Source material: PBMCs or a T cell subset sorted from them (not recorded which). The chain is encoded by TRBV18 joined to TRBJ1-1; no D gene is confidently identified. In nucleotide form, the sequence is TGTGCCAGCTCACCACAGAAAACTTACACTGAAGCTTTCTTT. It codes for CASSPQKTYTEAFF.